This T cell receptor (beta chain) appears in the sequencing data of a study of shared clonotypes between healthy human individuals. Study-wide background: Used for every donor were three CD4 naive, three CD4 memory, two CD8 naive and one CD8 memory plate.

Donors were healthy HIV-negative adults without recent acute infections or vaccinations. J lost 5 bases, V lost 0 bases, and 7 bases had no gene match. Germline assignment: CDR1 SGHDT and CDR2 YYEEEE. This CDR3 is 16 amino acids long. Study results and caveats: Investigators expected sequencing depth to affect clonotype sharing among donors. Non-shared clonotypes displayed generation probabilities falling below those of clonotypes present in all four donors.

Turning to this clone: Its target is not known.

Repertoires were generated with immunoSEQ multiplex PCR, while TCRdb's copy carries only in-frame clones and drops some. This table has a few million clones, 85% to 95% appearing once. V usage is TRBV5-6 and J usage is TRBJ2-1; TRBD1 agrees at 8 bases. The clonotype comes from a man in his late teens or twenties in good health. Some clones in this sample may be carry-over from other donors' samples. Input material: naive CD4+ T cells from PBMCs. Subset denoted: CD45RA+ positively selected. CDR3 sequence: CASSLGIRGHDNEQFF. CDR3 nucleotides: TGTGCCAGCAGCTTGGGGATCAGGGGGCACGACAATGAGCAGTTCTTC. The entire variable domain, with the rest obtained from reference TRBV5-6 and TRBJ2-1, is as follows: DAGVTQSPTHLIKTRGQQVTLRCSPKSGHDTVSWYQQALGQGPQFIFQYYEEEERQRGNFPDRFSGHQFPNYSSELNVNALLLGDSALYLCASSLGIRGHDNEQFFGPGTRLTVL.